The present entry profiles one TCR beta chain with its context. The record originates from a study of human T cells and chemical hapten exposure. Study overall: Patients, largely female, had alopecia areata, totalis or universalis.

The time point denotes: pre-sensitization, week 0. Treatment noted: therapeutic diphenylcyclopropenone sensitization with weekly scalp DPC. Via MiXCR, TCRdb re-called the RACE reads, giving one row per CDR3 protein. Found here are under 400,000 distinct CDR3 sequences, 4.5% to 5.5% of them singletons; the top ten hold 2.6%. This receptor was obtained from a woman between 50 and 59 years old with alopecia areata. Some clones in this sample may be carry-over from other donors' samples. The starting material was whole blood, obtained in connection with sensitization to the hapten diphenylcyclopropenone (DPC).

CDR3 region: CATNRDRGYQPQHF. Written as DNA, the CDR3 is TGTGCCACAAACCGGGACAGAGGCTATCAGCCCCAGCATTTT. This chain joins TRBV28 and TRBJ1-5, with TRBD1 identical over 7 bases. Trimming took 10 bases from V and 5 from J; bases not matched to a gene: 11. CDR1 and CDR2 from the germline V gene are MDHEN and SYDVKM. This CDR3 region has 14 residues. Full variable domain (remainder filled in from reference TRBV28 and TRBJ1-5): DVKVTQSSRYLVKRTGEKVFLECVQDMDHENMFWYRQDPGLGLRLIYFSYDVKMKEKGDIPEGYSVSREKKERFSLILESASTNQTSMYLCATNRDRGYQPQHFGDGTRLSIL.